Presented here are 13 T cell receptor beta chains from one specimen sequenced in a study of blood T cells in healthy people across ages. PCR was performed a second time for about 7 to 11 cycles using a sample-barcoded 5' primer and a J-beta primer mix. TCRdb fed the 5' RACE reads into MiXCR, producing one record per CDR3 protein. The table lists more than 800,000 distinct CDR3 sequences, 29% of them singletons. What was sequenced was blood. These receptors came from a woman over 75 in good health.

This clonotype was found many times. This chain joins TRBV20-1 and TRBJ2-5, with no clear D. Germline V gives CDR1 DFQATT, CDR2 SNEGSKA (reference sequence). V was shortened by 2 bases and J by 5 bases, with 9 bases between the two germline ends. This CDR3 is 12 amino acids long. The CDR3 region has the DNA TGCAGTGCTAGAAGGGCTGGTGAGACCCAGTACTTC. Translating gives CSARRAGETQYF.

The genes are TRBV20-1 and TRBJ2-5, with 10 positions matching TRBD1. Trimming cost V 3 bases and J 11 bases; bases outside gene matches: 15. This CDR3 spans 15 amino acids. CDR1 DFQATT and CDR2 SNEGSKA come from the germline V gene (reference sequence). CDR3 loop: CSASRTGGPILEQYF. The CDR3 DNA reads TGCAGTGCTAGCAGGACAGGGGGTCCTATTTTAGAGCAGTACTTC.

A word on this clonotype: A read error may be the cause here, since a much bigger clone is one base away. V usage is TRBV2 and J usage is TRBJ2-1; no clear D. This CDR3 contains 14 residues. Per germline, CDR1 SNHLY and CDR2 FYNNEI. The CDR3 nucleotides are TGTGCCAGCAGTGATAACCTCTCTTACAATGGGCAGTTCTTC. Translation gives CASSDNLSYNGQFF.

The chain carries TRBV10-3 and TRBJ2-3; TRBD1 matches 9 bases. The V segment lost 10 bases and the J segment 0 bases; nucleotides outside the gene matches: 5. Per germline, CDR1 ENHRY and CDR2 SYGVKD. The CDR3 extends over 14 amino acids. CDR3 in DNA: TGTGCCACAGGACAGGGGCCGAGCACAGATACGCAGTATTTT. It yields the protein CATGQGPSTDTQYF.

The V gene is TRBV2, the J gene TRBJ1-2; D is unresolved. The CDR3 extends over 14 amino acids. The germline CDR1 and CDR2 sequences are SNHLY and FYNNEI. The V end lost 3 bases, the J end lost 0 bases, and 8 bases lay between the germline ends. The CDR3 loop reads CASSDDETNYGYTF. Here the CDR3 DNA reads TGTGCCAGCAGTGATGATGAGACTAACTATGGCTACACCTTC.

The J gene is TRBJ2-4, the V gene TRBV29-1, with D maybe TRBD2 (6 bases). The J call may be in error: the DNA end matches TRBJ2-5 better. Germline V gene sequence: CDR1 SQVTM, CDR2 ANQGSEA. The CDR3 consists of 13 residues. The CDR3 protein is CSARGASQETQYF. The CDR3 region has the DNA TGCAGCGCCCGCGGGGCGTCTCAAGAGACCCAGTACTTC.

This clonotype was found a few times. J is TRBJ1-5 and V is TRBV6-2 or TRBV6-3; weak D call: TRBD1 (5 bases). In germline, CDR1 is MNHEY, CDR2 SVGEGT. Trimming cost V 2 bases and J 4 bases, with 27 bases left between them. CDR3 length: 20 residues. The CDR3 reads CASSYTRPGTGTYRNQPQHF. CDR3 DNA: TGTGCCAGCAGTTACACACGTCCCGGGACGGGAACTTACAGAAATCAGCCCCAGCATTTT.

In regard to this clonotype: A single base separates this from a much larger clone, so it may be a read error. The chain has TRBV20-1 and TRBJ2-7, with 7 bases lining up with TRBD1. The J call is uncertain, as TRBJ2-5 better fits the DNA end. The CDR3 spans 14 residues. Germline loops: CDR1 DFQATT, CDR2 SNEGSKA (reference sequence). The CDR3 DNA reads TGCAGTGCTCCCCGGACAGGAAAACTGGCGACCCAGTACTTC. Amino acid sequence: CSAPRTGKLATQYF.

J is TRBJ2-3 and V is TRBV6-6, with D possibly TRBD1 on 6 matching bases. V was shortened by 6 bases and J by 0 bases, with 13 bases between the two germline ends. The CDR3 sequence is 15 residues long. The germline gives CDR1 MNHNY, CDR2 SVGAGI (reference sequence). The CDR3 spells CASRTTGSSTDTQYF. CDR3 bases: TGTGCCAGCAGAACTACAGGGTCTAGCACAGATACGCAGTATTTT.

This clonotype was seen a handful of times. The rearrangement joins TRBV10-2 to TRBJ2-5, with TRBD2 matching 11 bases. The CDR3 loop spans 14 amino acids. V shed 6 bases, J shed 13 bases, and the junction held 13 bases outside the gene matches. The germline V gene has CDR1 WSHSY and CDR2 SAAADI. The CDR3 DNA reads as TGCGCCAGCAGGCCGGGACTAGCGGACTACGAGCGGTACTTC. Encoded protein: CASRPGLADYERYF.

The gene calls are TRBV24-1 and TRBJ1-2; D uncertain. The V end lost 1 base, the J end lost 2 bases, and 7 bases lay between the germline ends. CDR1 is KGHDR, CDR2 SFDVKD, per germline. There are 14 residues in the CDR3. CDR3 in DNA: TGTGCCACCAGTGATTTCCGACAAAACTATGGCTACACCTTC. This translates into CATSDFRQNYGYTF.

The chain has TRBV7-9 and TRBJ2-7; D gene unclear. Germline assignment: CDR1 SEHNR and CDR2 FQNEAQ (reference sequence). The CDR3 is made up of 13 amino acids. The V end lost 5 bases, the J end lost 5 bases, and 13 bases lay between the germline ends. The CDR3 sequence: CASSAESADEQYF. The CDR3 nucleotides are TGTGCCAGCAGCGCAGAAAGCGCCGACGAGCAGTACTTC.

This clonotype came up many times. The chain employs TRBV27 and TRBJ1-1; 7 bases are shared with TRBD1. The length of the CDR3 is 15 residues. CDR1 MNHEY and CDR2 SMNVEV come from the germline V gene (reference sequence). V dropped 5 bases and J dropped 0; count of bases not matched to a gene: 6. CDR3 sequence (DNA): TGTGCCAGCAGTGCGGGACAGCTAATGAACACTGAAGCTTTCTTT. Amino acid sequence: CASSAGQLMNTEAFF.